The 29 T cell receptor beta chains in this list originate from one sample, sequenced in a study of graft-versus-host responses after intestinal transplantation. Measured with immunoSEQ multiplex PCR; TCRdb has only the in-frame clones, and not every one. Found here are around 90,000 clones, just under 95% of them singletons; the top ten hold about 0.28%. These receptors' antigens are unknown. This sample comprised unstimulated CD4+ T cells sorted from spleen or lymph node cells, obtained before intestinal transplant. The receptors shown here come from a human donor who received an intestinal transplant.

CDR3 region: CASNGQLEEAFF. The CDR3 nucleotides read TGTGCCAGCAATGGACAGCTCGAAGAAGCTTTCTTT. V usage is TRBV28 and J usage is TRBJ1-1; a weak D match, TRBD1 (6 bases). The germline V gene has CDR1 MDHEN and CDR2 SYDVKM. Trimming left V 7 bases short and J 8 bases short, with 14 bases between. The CDR3 consists of 12 residues.

This chain uses TRBV28 with TRBJ2-1, with a weak D call TRBD2 (5 bases). CDR3 length equals 15 residues. Germline lookup yields CDR1 MDHEN and CDR2 SYDVKM. V lost 1 base and J 6 bases, leaving 13 bases between the germline ends. The CDR3 region is CASSLLASRGNEQFF. The CDR3 DNA follows: TGTGCCAGCAGTTTATTGGCCTCCCGGGGCAATGAGCAGTTCTTC.

The J gene is TRBJ2-7, the V gene TRBV6-1, with 9 bases identical to TRBD1. This CDR3 contains 15 residues. V was pared by 6 bases and J by 2 bases, with 8 bases of the junction left unmatched. Germline CDR1 and CDR2: MNHNS and SASEGT. In DNA form, the CDR3 reads TGTGCCAGCAGCTCCTGGGGACAGGGCACCTACGAGCAGTACTTC. Residues: CASSSWGQGTYEQYF.

The CDR3 here is CASSFGTATVETQYF. In DNA, the CDR3 is TGCGCCAGCAGCTTCGGGACAGCCACCGTAGAGACCCAGTACTTC. The chain is built from TRBV5-1 and TRBJ2-5; 7 positions match TRBD1. This CDR3 has 15 residues. The germline gives CDR1 SGHRS, CDR2 YFSETQ. Unmatched junction bases numbered 8, after V lost 2 bases and J lost 4 bases.

The DNA of the CDR3 is TGCGCCAGCAGCCCACTTAGCGGGAGCGGCAATGAGCAGTTCTTC. Its protein product is CASSPLSGSGNEQFF. The rearrangement uses TRBV4-1 and TRBJ2-1; 9 positions agree with TRBD2. The V gene's germline CDR1 is MGHRA and CDR2 YSYEKL. Trimming removed 4 bases from V and 6 bases from J; junction bases left unmatched: 7. This CDR3 is built from 15 residues.

The chain joins TRBV28 to TRBJ2-3; the D gene could be TRBD1 or TRBD2 (6 bases each). CDR1 is MDHEN and CDR2 is SYDVKM in the germline V gene. The CDR3 is made up of 15 amino acids. The V end was cut by 5 bases, the J end by 2 bases, with 14 bases between. The chain's CDR3 is CASSKGGSDTDTQYF. The CDR3 nucleotides read TGTGCCAGCAGTAAGGGGGGTAGCGACACAGATACGCAGTATTTT.

The chain employs TRBV18 and TRBJ1-4; a possible D gene is TRBD1 (5 bases). The CDR3 sequence is 14 residues long. The germline V and J ends were trimmed by 4 bases and 4 bases, with 10 bases remaining between them. Germline V CDR1 and CDR2: KGHSH, LQKENI. The CDR3: CASSLTADNEKLFF. In nucleotides, the CDR3 is TGTGCCAGCTCACTGACAGCGGATAATGAAAAACTGTTTTTT. The full variable domain, in which reference TRBV18 and TRBJ1-4 provide the parts outside the CDR3, is NAGVMQNPRHLVRRRGQEARLRCSPMKGHSHVYWYRQLPEEGLKFMVYLQKENIIDESGMPKERFSAEFPKEGPSILRIQQVVRGDSAAYFCASSLTADNEKLFFGSGTQLSVL.

The V gene is TRBV11-2, the J gene TRBJ2-3; possibly TRBD1 or TRBD2 for D (5 bases each). Germline CDR1 is SGHAT and CDR2 is FQNNGV. Trimming pared 4 bases from V and 3 bases from J, leaving 17 bases between. The CDR3 loop spans 16 amino acids. The CDR3 sequence: CASSSSASGRTDTQYF. In DNA, the CDR3 is TGTGCCAGCAGCTCGAGTGCGTCGGGACGGACAGATACGCAGTATTTT.

The chain couples TRBV7-2 to TRBJ2-7, with D perhaps matching TRBD1 (6 bases). The length of the CDR3 is 15 residues. Germline V gene lookup returns CDR1 SGHTA and CDR2 FQGNSA. V lost 1 base and J 2 bases, leaving 12 bases between the germline ends. CDR3 region: CASSLGQGSTYEQYF. CDR3 nucleotide sequence: TGTGCCAGCAGCTTAGGGCAGGGGTCCACCTACGAGCAGTACTTC.

This chain uses TRBV4-2 with TRBJ2-3, with 7 bases fitting TRBD2. Germline V gene data show CDR1 as LGHNA and CDR2 as YNFKEQ. The CDR3 is 14 amino acids. V gave up 5 bases and J gave up 1 base; unmatched junction bases: 3. In DNA, the CDR3 is TGTGCCAGCAGCAGGAGCGGGGGCACAGATACGCAGTATTTT. It specifies CASSRSGGTDTQYF.

The chain couples TRBV18 to TRBJ2-1, with 13 positions matching TRBD2. The CDR3 loop spans 16 amino acids. J was trimmed by 7 bases and V by 3 bases; bases with no gene match: 6. Germline V CDR1 and CDR2: KGHSH, LQKENI. CDR3 coding DNA: TGTGCCAGCTCACCCCCGGGACTAGCGGGAATGAATGAGCAGTTCTTC. This codes for CASSPPGLAGMNEQFF.

This sequence joins TRBV6-6 and TRBJ2-2; tentatively, D is TRBD2 (6 bases). V was shortened by 8 bases and J by 2 bases, with 9 bases between the two germline ends. The V gene's germline CDR1 is MNHNY and CDR2 SVGAGI (reference sequence). The CDR3 extends over 13 amino acids. The CDR3 here is CASGTPNTGELFF. CDR3 sequence (DNA): TGTGCCAGCGGGACTCCTAACACCGGGGAGCTGTTTTTT.

This sequence joins TRBV29-1 and TRBJ2-2, with TRBD1 identical over 11 bases. Germline CDR1 SQVTM, CDR2 ANQGSEA. The trim removed 7 bases at V and 6 bases at J, leaving 7 bases unmatched. CDR3 length: 14 residues. CDR3 DNA sequence: TGCAGCGGGTTCGGGACAGGGGGTGCCGGGGAGCTGTTTTTT. Translating gives CSGFGTGGAGELFF.

The chain recombines TRBV19 with TRBJ2-3, with 8 bases lining up with TRBD2. The V and J ends lost 7 bases and 2 bases, in that order; junction bases with no gene match: 5. This CDR3 comprises 14 residues. Germline CDR1 is LNHDA and CDR2 is SQIVND (reference sequence). CDR3 region: CASTRRGDTDTQYF. CDR3 sequence (DNA): TGTGCCAGTACCCGGCGGGGGGACACAGATACGCAGTATTTT.

This chain connects TRBV6-6 to TRBJ2-2; no clear D. The germline V gene has CDR1 MNHNY and CDR2 SVGAGI (reference sequence). V lost 5 bases and J 4 bases, leaving 2 bases between the germline ends. The CDR3 extends over 11 amino acids. In DNA form, the CDR3 reads TGTGCCAGCAGTAGCACCGGGGAGCTGTTTTTT. Translated, it gives CASSSTGELFF.

This sequence joins TRBV5-6 and TRBJ2-3, with a possible D match to TRBD2 (5 bases). V dropped 2 bases and J dropped 6 bases, with 16 bases sitting between them. CDR1 is SGHDT, CDR2 YYEEEE, per germline. This CDR3 region has 15 residues. CDR3 in DNA: TGTGCCAGCAGCTTTGTAGGGAGACGGGCCGATACGCAGTATTTT. It is translated as CASSFVGRRADTQYF. The variable domain in full, completed from reference TRBV5-6 and TRBJ2-3, reads DAGVTQSPTHLIKTRGQQVTLRCSPKSGHDTVSWYQQALGQGPQFIFQYYEEEERQRGNFPDRFSGHQFPNYSSELNVNALLLGDSALYLCASSFVGRRADTQYFGPGTRLTVL.

CDR3: CASSAQKNTEAFF. Written as DNA, the CDR3 is TGTGCCAGTAGTGCTCAGAAGAACACTGAAGCTTTCTTT. The rearrangement joins TRBV19 to TRBJ1-1; the D is unclear. Trimming took off 5 bases at V and 1 base at J, with 8 bases between the two ends. Germline-derived CDR1 and CDR2 are LNHDA and SQIVND (reference sequence). The CDR3 runs 13 residues.

A word on this clone: The sample holds other DNA sequences that translate to the same CDR3. The chain has TRBV29-1 and TRBJ2-6; 9 nucleotides match TRBD1. V was pared by 3 bases and J by 0 bases, with 15 bases of the junction left unmatched. Germline CDR1 SQVTM, CDR2 ANQGSEA. The CDR3 has 20 residues. CDR3 region: CSVDLGGTGSPLSGANVLTF. The CDR3 coding sequence is TGCAGCGTTGATCTCGGTGGGACAGGGTCGCCTCTCTCTGGGGCCAACGTCCTGACTTTC.

The chain is built from TRBV9 and TRBJ2-7, with a possible D match to TRBD1 (5 bases). V was shortened by 7 bases and J by 4 bases, with 18 bases between the two germline ends. There are 14 residues in the CDR3. The V gene's germline CDR1 is SGDLS and CDR2 YYNGEE. CDR3 region: CASSPKTVGYEQYF. In DNA, the CDR3 is TGTGCCAGCTCTCCGAAGACAGTTGGATACGAGCAGTACTTC.

The chain recombines TRBV11-2 with TRBJ2-5, with TRBD2 identical over 7 bases. This CDR3 contains 13 residues. CDR1 and CDR2 from the germline V gene are SGHAT and FQNNGV. The J segment lost 5 bases and the V segment lost 6 bases, leaving 6 bases of the junction unmatched. CDR3 loop: CASSVLASETQYF. CDR3 DNA sequence: TGTGCCAGCAGTGTACTAGCGAGCGAGACCCAGTACTTC.

V gene TRBV13 combines with J gene TRBJ1-3, with D possibly TRBD1 on 5 matching bases. The length of the CDR3 is 14 residues. Trimming cost V 5 bases and J 3 bases, with 11 bases left between them. Germline CDR1 and CDR2: PRHDT and FYEKMQ (reference sequence). In DNA form, the CDR3 reads TGTGCCAGCAGCACAAGGGGTTATGGAAACACCATATATTTT. This encodes CASSTRGYGNTIYF.

V and J are TRBV6-5 and TRBJ2-1, with TRBD1 as a possible D gene (6 bases). CDR3 size: 13 residues. The germline V and J ends were trimmed by 6 bases and 4 bases, with 10 bases remaining between them. CDR1 MNHEY and CDR2 SVGAGI come from the germline V gene. This CDR3 reads CASSKTGYNEQFF. The DNA of the CDR3 is TGTGCCAGCAGCAAAACAGGGTACAATGAGCAGTTCTTC.

The gene calls are TRBV7-2 and TRBJ1-2; D might be TRBD1 (5 bases). There are 15 residues in the CDR3. In germline, CDR1 is SGHTA, CDR2 FQGNSA. The V gene lost 6 bases and the J gene lost 9 bases, with 23 bases spanning the gap. CDR3 loop: CASSDKGGGVLSYTF. CDR3 nucleotide sequence: TGTGCCAGCAGTGATAAGGGAGGAGGGGTTCTCAGCTACACCTTC.

The gene calls are TRBV25-1 and TRBJ1-1, with no clear D. The CDR3 loop spans 14 amino acids. The germline CDR1 and CDR2 sequences are MGHDK and SYGVNS. V lost 10 bases and J lost 3, with 18 bases in between. CDR3 coding DNA: TGTGCCACCCGAGGTGAGGCGAAGGACACTGAAGCTTTCTTT. Its translation: CATRGEAKDTEAFF.

The chain combines TRBV11-2 with TRBJ1-5; no firm D call. The germline V gene has CDR1 SGHAT and CDR2 FQNNGV. This CDR3 is built from 13 residues. V lost 1 base and J 6 bases, leaving 7 bases between the germline ends. CDR3 in DNA: TGTGCCAGCAGCTTAGGGGCTGTTCAGCCCCAGCATTTT. Amino acid sequence: CASSLGAVQPQHF.

The chain combines TRBV7-8 with TRBJ2-2; no clear D gene. This CDR3 has 12 residues. The V gene lost 11 bases and the J gene lost 0 bases, with 7 bases spanning the gap. Germline CDR1 and CDR2: SGHVS and FQNEAQ. CDR3 residues: CACTPNTGELFF. The CDR3 nucleotides read TGTGCCTGCACCCCGAACACCGGGGAGCTGTTTTTT.

The rearrangement links TRBV7-6 to TRBJ1-1; 7 bases fit TRBD1. This CDR3 spans 15 amino acids. Germline V CDR1 and CDR2: SGHVS, FNYEAQ. Trimming cost V 4 bases and J 8 bases; bases outside gene matches: 13. CDR3 sequence (DNA): TGTGCCAGCAGCTCATACGCCGGGACAGAGAGCGAAGCTTTCTTT. Protein sequence: CASSSYAGTESEAFF.

The chain uses TRBV28 and TRBJ1-5; 9 nucleotides align to TRBD1. The CDR3 has 16 amino acids. Germline V gene sequence: CDR1 MDHEN, CDR2 SYDVKM. The junction had 5 bases not matched to a gene; V was cut back by 2 bases and J by 3 bases. CDR3 nucleotides: TGTGCCAGCAGTTTAGCGGGACAGGGCGACAATCAGCCCCAGCATTTT. Its protein product is CASSLAGQGDNQPQHF.

The chain employs TRBV2 and TRBJ2-1, with D uncertain. The V end was cut by 6 bases, the J end by 2 bases, with 5 bases between. The germline CDR1 and CDR2 sequences are SNHLY and FYNNEI. This CDR3 region has 12 residues. In nucleotides, the CDR3 is TGTGCCAGCAGGTACACCTACAATGAGCAGTTCTTC. Encoded protein: CASRYTYNEQFF.